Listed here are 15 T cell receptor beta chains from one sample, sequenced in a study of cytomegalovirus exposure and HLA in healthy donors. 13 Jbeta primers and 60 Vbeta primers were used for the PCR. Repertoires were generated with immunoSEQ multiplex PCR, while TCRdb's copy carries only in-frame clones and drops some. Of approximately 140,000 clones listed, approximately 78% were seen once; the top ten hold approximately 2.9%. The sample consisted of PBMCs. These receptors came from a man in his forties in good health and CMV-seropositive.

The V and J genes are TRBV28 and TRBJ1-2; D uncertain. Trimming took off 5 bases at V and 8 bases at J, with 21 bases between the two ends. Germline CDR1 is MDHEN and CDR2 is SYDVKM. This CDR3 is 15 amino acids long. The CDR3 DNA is TGTGCCAGCAGTCACCCCGGGGAGGGCGGTTACGGCTACACCTTC. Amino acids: CASSHPGEGGYGYTF.

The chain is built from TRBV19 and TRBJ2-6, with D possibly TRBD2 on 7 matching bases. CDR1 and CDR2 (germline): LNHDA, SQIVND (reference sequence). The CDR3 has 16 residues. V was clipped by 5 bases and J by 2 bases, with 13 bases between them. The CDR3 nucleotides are TGTGCCAGTAGTCTCAGAGGGGGGGCTGGGGCCAACGTCCTGACTTTC. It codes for CASSLRGGAGANVLTF.

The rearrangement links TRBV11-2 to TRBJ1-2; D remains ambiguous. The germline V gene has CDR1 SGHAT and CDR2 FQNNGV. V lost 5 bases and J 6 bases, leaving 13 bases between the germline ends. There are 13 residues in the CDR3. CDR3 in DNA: TGTGCCAGCAGCCACCCGAACGGGAATGGCTACACCTTC. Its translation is CASSHPNGNGYTF.

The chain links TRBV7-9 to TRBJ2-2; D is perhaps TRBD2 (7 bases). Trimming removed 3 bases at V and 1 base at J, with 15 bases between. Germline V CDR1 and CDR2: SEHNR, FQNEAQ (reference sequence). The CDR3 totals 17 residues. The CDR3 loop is CASSLGASGMNTGELFF. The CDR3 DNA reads TGTGCCAGCAGCTTGGGGGCGAGCGGGATGAACACCGGGGAGCTGTTTTTT. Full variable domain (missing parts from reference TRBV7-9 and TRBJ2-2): DTGVSQNPRHKITKRGQNVTFRCDPISEHNRLYWYRQTLGQGPEFLTYFQNEAQLEKSRLLSDRFSAERPKGSFSTLEIQRTEQGDSAMYLCASSLGASGMNTGELFFGEGSRLTVL.

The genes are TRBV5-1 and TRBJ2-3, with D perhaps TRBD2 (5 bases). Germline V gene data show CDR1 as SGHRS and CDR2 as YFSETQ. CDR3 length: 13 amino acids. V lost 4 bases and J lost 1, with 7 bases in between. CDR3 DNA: TGCGCCAGCAGCGTCGGGGGCACAGATACGCAGTATTTT. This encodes CASSVGGTDTQYF. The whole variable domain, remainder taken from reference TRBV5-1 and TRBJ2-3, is KAGVTQTPRYLIKTRGQQVTLSCSPISGHRSVSWYQQTPGQGLQFLFEYFSETQRNKGNFPGRFSGRQFSNSRSEMNVSTLELGDSALYLCASSVGGTDTQYFGPGTRLTVL.

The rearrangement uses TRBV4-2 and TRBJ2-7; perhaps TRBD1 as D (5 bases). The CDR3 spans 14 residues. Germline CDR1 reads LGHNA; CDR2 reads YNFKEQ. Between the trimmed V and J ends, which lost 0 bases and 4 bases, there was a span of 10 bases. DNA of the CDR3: TGTGCCAGCAGCCAAGATCAGGGATTGTACGAGCAGTACTTC. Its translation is CASSQDQGLYEQYF.

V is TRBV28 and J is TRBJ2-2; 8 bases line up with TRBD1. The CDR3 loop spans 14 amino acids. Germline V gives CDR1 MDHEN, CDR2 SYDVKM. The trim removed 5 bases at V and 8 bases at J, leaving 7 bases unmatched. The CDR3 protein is CASSGQGAIGELFF. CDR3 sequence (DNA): TGTGCCAGCAGTGGCCAGGGGGCTATAGGGGAGCTGTTTTTT.

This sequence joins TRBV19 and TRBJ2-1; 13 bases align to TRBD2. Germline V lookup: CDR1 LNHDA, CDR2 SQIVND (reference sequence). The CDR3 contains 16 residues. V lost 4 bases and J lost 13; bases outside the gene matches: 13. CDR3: CASSKPSRTSGREQFF. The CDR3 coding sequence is TGTGCCAGTAGTAAGCCCTCTAGAACTAGCGGGAGGGAACAGTTCTTC.

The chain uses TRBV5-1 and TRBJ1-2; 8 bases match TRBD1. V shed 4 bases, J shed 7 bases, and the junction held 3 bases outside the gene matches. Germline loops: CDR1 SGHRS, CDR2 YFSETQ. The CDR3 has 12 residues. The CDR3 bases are TGCGCCAGCAGCCTTACAGGGGGTGGCTACACCTTC. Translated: CASSLTGGGYTF.

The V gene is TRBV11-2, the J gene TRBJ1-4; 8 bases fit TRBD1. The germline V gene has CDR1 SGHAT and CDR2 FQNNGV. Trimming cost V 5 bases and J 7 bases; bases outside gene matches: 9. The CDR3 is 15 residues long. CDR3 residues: CASSVGQGGGEKLFF. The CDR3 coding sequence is TGTGCCAGCAGCGTCGGACAGGGAGGCGGTGAAAAACTGTTTTTT.

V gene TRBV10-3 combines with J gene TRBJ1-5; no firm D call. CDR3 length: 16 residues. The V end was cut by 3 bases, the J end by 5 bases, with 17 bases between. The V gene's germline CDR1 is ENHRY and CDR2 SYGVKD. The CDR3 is CAISDLPGFKDQPQHF. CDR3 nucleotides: TGTGCCATCAGTGATCTTCCGGGTTTTAAAGATCAGCCCCAGCATTTT.

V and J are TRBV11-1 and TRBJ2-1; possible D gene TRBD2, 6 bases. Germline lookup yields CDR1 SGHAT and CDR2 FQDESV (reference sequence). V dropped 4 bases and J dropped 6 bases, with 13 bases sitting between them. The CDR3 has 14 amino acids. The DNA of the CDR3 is TGTGCCAGCAGCTCGTCCGGGACTCGCAATGAGCAGTTCTTC. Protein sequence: CASSSSGTRNEQFF.

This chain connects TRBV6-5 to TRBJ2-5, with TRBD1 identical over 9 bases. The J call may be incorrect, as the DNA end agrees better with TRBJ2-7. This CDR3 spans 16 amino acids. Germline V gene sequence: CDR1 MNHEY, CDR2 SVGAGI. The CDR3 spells CASSYSRTGDSYEQYF. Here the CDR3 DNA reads TGTGCCAGCAGTTACTCTAGGACAGGGGATTCCTACGAGCAGTACTTC.

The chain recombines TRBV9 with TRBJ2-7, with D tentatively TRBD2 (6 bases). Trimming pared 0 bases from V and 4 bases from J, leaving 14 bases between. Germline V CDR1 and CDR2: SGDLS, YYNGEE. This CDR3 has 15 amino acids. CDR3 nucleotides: TGTGCCAGCAGCGTAGCTTACGGGAGTGGATACGAGCAGTACTTC. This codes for CASSVAYGSGYEQYF.

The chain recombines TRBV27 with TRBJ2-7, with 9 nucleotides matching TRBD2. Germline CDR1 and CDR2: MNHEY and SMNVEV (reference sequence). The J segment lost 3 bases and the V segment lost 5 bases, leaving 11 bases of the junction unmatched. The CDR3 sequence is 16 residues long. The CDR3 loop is CASSPTQGLADYEQYF. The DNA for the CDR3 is TGTGCCAGCAGTCCCACCCAGGGACTAGCAGACTACGAGCAGTACTTC.